The rows below give T cell receptor beta chains drawn from one sample of a study of CD8+CD57+ T cells in acquired aplastic anemia. TCRdb independently ran MiXCR on the reads; one entry per CDR3 protein. The sample yields approximately 160,000 distinct CDR3 sequences, just under 45% seen once. The specimen was sorted CD4+, CD8+, or CD8+CD57+ T cells (not recorded which) from PBMCs. Every receptor here comes from a human donor in good health. CDR3s include the opening cysteine and the closing phenylalanine or tryptophan. Fields, in order: V gene, clone size, D gene, J gene, CDR3 protein, CDR3 DNA. D genes are given only for firm matches. Rows give clone size only sometimes, using once, few, many, or a class for an expanded clone.

TRBV7-2,many,.,TRBJ2-2,CASSLMASAGELFF,TGTGCCAGCAGCTTGATGGCCTCGGCCGGGGAGCTGTTTTTT
TRBV9,.,TRBD2,TRBJ2-3,CASSPELALGTQYF,TGTGCCAGCAGCCCCGAACTAGCGTTAGGTACGCAGTATTTT
TRBV6-1,many,.,TRBJ1-1,CASSGNTEAFF,TGTGCCAGCTCAGGTAACACTGAAGCTTTCTTT
TRBV5-5,many,TRBD1,TRBJ1-1,CASSSLQGGTEAFF,TGTGCCAGCAGCTCTCTCCAGGGGGGCACTGAAGCTTTCTTT
TRBV9,many,.,TRBJ2-7,CASSVAGERGEQYF,TGTGCCAGCAGCGTAGCGGGAGAAAGGGGCGAGCAGTACTTC
TRBV7-3,many,TRBD2,TRBJ2-3,CASSHSSGAQYF,TGTGCCAGCAGCCATTCTAGCGGGGCCCAGTATTTT
TRBV24-1,.,TRBD1,TRBJ2-7,CATSSRGHGTGGHEQYF,TGTGCCACCAGTAGCCGAGGCCACGGGACAGGGGGGCACGAGCAGTACTTC
TRBV5-4,.,.,TRBJ2-3,CASSLVGRSTDTQYF,TGTGCCAGCAGCTTGGTGGGCAGGAGCACAGATACGCAGTATTTT
TRBV20-1,many,TRBD2,TRBJ2-1,CSARAPTSGRAREQFF,TGCAGTGCTAGAGCCCCGACTAGCGGGAGGGCCAGGGAGCAGTTCTTC
TRBV7-8,.,TRBD1,TRBJ2-5,CASSLAIVQGLLF,TGTGCCAGCAGCTTAGCGATTGTACAGGGGCTCCTCTTC
TRBV29-1,once,.,TRBJ2-3,CSAKMEDREYF,TGCAGCGCCAAGATGGAGGACCGGGAGTATTTT
TRBV4-2,many,.,TRBJ1-4,CASSQDRGTGEKLFF,TGTGCCAGCAGCCAAGATAGGGGTACGGGTGAAAAACTGTTTTTT
TRBV13,.,TRBD1,TRBJ2-7,CASSLGRRQGYEQYF,TGTGCCAGCAGCCTGGGTAGGAGACAGGGATACGAGCAGTACTTC
TRBV20-1,once,TRBD1,TRBJ1-1,CSARGTGGLPMNTEAFF,TGCAGTGCTAGAGGAACAGGGGGCCTTCCCATGAACACTGAAGCTTTCTTT
TRBV20-1,many,TRBD1,TRBJ2-7,CSAQGQFYEQYF,TGCAGTGCCCAGGGACAGTTCTACGAGCAGTACTTC
TRBV25-1,once,.,TRBJ2-7,CASSQDPTGLNYEQYF,TGCGCCAGCAGCCAAGATCCAACAGGGCTTAACTACGAGCAGTACTTC
TRBV19,.,.,TRBJ1-5,CASSGFSRAQHF,TGTGCCAGTAGCGGTTTCTCCCGGGCCCAGCATTTT
TRBV6-1,many,TRBD2,TRBJ2-7,CASSAGGGGSWSEAGEQYF,TGTGCCAGCAGTGCCGGCGGGGGGGGCTCTTGGAGTGAAGCGGGCGAGCAGTACTTC
TRBV6-5,many,.,TRBJ2-5,CASSYSRGLAEETQYF,TGTGCCAGCAGTTACTCGAGGGGCTTAGCGGAAGAGACCCAGTACTTC
TRBV7-3,many,TRBD2,TRBJ2-7,CASSPLAGGHEQYF,TGTGCCAGCAGCCCATTAGCGGGAGGTCACGAGCAGTACTTC
TRBV14,.,.,TRBJ1-6,CASSQEGGYSPLHF,TGTGCCAGCAGCCAAGAGGGGGGGTACTCACCCCTCCACTTT
TRBV15,.,.,TRBJ2-2,CATSKQSNTGELFF,TGTGCCACCAGCAAACAGTCGAACACCGGGGAGCTGTTTTTT
TRBV7-9,many,.,TRBJ2-7,CASSLGVYEQYF,TGTGCCAGCAGCTTGGGAGTCTACGAGCAGTACTTC
TRBV5-1,many,.,TRBJ2-1,CASSLIPGQYNEQFF,TGCGCCAGCAGCTTGATTCCGGGACAATACAATGAGCAGTTCTTC
TRBV10-3,.,TRBD1,TRBJ1-1,CAIRDRENTEAFF,TGTGCCATCAGAGACAGGGAGAACACTGAAGCTTTCTTT
TRBV7-6,many,.,TRBJ1-4,CASSLAGAPNEKLFF,TGTGCCAGCAGCTTAGCGGGCGCACCTAATGAAAAACTGTTTTTT
TRBV15,.,.,TRBJ1-5,CATSEDSSNQPQHF,TGTGCCACCAGCGAGGACAGTAGCAATCAGCCCCAGCATTTT